The 27 T cell receptor beta chains in this list originate from one sample, sequenced in a study of neoadjuvant anti-PD-1 for oral cavity cancer. Measured with immunoSEQ multiplex PCR; TCRdb has only the in-frame clones, and not every one. The sample consists of fewer than 25,000 clones, around 43% of them appearing once. As to time point: after neoadjuvant nivolumab, at surgical resection. This sample comprised tumor tissue, obtained after nivolumab (anti-PD-1) treatment. The receptors were gathered from a person aged 35-79 years with oral cavity squamous cell carcinoma.

CDR3 loop: CASSPNEGDTQYF. CDR3 DNA sequence: TGTGCCAGCTCACCAAACGAGGGAGATACGCAGTATTTT. This chain links TRBV18 with TRBJ2-3; TRBD2 is a possible D gene (5 bases). There are 13 residues in the CDR3. V dropped 2 bases and J dropped 5 bases, with 8 bases sitting between them. The germline CDR1 and CDR2 sequences are KGHSH and LQKENI.

The DNA of the CDR3 is TGTGCCAGCAGTGTACGGGGGGCTACAGATACGCAGTATTTT. Its translation: CASSVRGATDTQYF. The rearrangement joins TRBV6-4 to TRBJ2-3; perhaps TRBD2 as D (7 bases). Germline lookup yields CDR1 MRHNA and CDR2 SNTAGT. Trimming took off 4 bases at V and 3 bases at J, with 11 bases between the two ends. The CDR3 contains 14 residues.

The table lists this clone with a few counts. The V call is TRBV5-1, the J call TRBJ1-1; 7 bases align to TRBD1. Germline loops: CDR1 SGHRS, CDR2 YFSETQ. V lost 7 bases to trimming and J lost 0 bases; unmatched junction nucleotides: 3. The CDR3 is 13 amino acids. The CDR3 DNA reads as TGCGCCAGCGCGGGACAGTTGAACACTGAAGCTTTCTTT. Amino acid sequence: CASAGQLNTEAFF.

The chain employs TRBV11-2 and TRBJ2-2, with unresolved D. The CDR3 totals 12 residues. Trimming took 4 bases from V and 7 from J, leaving 7 bases between them. Germline-derived CDR1 and CDR2 are SGHAT and FQNNGV. CDR3 DNA: TGTGCCAGCAGCTGGGTTGTCGGGGAGCTGTTTTTT. It is translated as CASSWVVGELFF.

V gene TRBV19 combines with J gene TRBJ1-1, with TRBD1 matching 8 bases. CDR1 and CDR2 (germline): LNHDA, SQIVND (reference sequence). CDR3 length equals 14 residues. V lost 5 bases to trimming and J lost 3 bases; unmatched junction nucleotides: 5. The CDR3 coding sequence is TGTGCCAGTAGTTACAGGGGGTATGACACTGAAGCTTTCTTT. It yields the protein CASSYRGYDTEAFF. The full variable domain, in which reference TRBV19 and TRBJ1-1 provide the parts outside the CDR3, is DGGITQSPKYLFRKEGQNVTLSCEQNLNHDAMYWYRQDPGQGLRLIYYSQIVNDFQKGDIAEGYSVSREKKESFPLTVTSAQKNPTAFYLCASSYRGYDTEAFFGQGTRLTVV.

This chain joins TRBV9 and TRBJ1-1; D unresolved. CDR3 length: 15 amino acids. Trimming pared 5 bases from V and 1 base from J, leaving 15 bases between. Germline CDR1 and CDR2: SGDLS and YYNGEE. The CDR3 is CASSQVPSSNTEAFF. In nucleotides, the CDR3 is TGTGCCAGCAGTCAAGTACCCAGTTCGAACACTGAAGCTTTCTTT.

This clone was observed a few times. This chain joins TRBV6-5 and TRBJ1-6; 7 bases fit TRBD1. Germline V lookup: CDR1 MNHEY, CDR2 SVGAGI. Unmatched junction bases numbered 2, after V lost 5 bases and J lost 7 bases. This CDR3 is built from 13 residues. CDR3 sequence (DNA): TGTGCCAGCAGTGACAGGGAAAATTCACCCCTCCACTTT. Its protein product is CASSDRENSPLHF.

CDR3 sequence: CASSPRAGHSNTGELFF. The CDR3 DNA reads TGTGCCAGCAGCCCGAGGGCTGGACACTCGAACACCGGGGAGCTGTTTTTT. The chain has TRBV7-8 and TRBJ2-2, with D perhaps given as TRBD1 or TRBD2 (5 bases each). V lost 5 bases and J lost 0, with 16 bases in between. The CDR3 length is 17 residues. Per germline, CDR1 SGHVS and CDR2 FQNEAQ.

The chain carries TRBV2 and TRBJ1-2; no clear D gene. CDR3 length equals 12 residues. Germline V lookup: CDR1 SNHLY, CDR2 FYNNEI. The V end lost 6 bases, the J end lost 2 bases, and 7 bases lay between the germline ends. The CDR3 region has the DNA TGTGCCAGCAGCACCGGCAACTATGGCTACACCTTC. This encodes CASSTGNYGYTF. Filled out from reference TRBV2 and TRBJ1-2, the complete variable domain reads EPEVTQTPSHQVTQMGQEVILRCVPISNHLYFYWYRQILGQKVEFLVSFYNNEISEKSEIFDDQFSVERPDGSNFTLKIRSTKLEDSAMYFCASSTGNYGYTFGSGTRLTVV.

This chain joins TRBV11-3 and TRBJ2-2; unclear D gene. Trimming took 5 bases from V and 5 from J, leaving 6 bases between them. The CDR3 has 12 amino acids. The germline V gene has CDR1 SGHNT and CDR2 YENEEA. CDR3 sequence: CASSAQTGELFF. The CDR3 DNA sequence: TGTGCCAGCAGCGCCCAGACCGGGGAGCTGTTTTTT.

This clone was seen a handful of times. The rearrangement uses TRBV27 and TRBJ2-7; D not resolved. The germline CDR1 and CDR2 sequences are MNHEY and SMNVEV (reference sequence). The CDR3 length is 14 residues. The V and J ends lost 5 bases and 3 bases respectively, with 14 bases between them. CDR3 nucleotide sequence: TGTGCCAGCAGTCCGGCCCTTGGATTCTACGAGCAGTACTTC. It specifies CASSPALGFYEQYF.

This clone was observed a few times. The chain links TRBV4-3 to TRBJ1-4, with 10 positions matching TRBD1. This CDR3 comprises 16 residues. Germline V lookup: CDR1 LGHNA, CDR2 YSLEER. V was clipped by 1 base and J by 7 bases; unmatched bases: 6. CDR3: CASSQAKGQGSEKLFF. The CDR3 nucleotides read TGCGCCAGCAGCCAAGCAAAGGGACAGGGGAGTGAAAAACTGTTTTTT.

V and J are TRBV7-2 and TRBJ1-5, with a possible D match to TRBD1 (5 bases). The V and J ends lost 6 bases and 7 bases respectively, with 16 bases between them. This CDR3 comprises 14 residues. The V gene's germline CDR1 is SGHTA and CDR2 FQGNSA. The CDR3 DNA reads TGTGCCAGCAGTGTCGAAAGGGGTGGGCAGCCCCAGCATTTT. Its translation: CASSVERGGQPQHF.

The chain links TRBV5-1 to TRBJ2-7; tentatively, D is TRBD2 (7 bases). CDR3 length: 16 residues. Germline CDR1 reads SGHRS; CDR2 reads YFSETQ. The V end was cut by 0 bases, the J end by 1 base, with 14 bases between. Here the CDR3 reads CASSLAVGGASYEQYF. CDR3 in DNA: TGCGCCAGCAGCTTGGCTGTGGGGGGGGCTTCCTACGAGCAGTACTTC.

CDR3 bases: TGTGCCAGCAGCCCATCGGGAGGGGTATCACCCCTCCACTTT. It yields the protein CASSPSGGVSPLHF. This rearrangement joins TRBV7-2 to TRBJ1-6; maybe TRBD1 (5 bases). Trimming took off 5 bases at V and 10 bases at J, with 15 bases between the two ends. The CDR3 sequence is 14 residues long. Germline lookup yields CDR1 SGHTA and CDR2 FQGNSA.

The chain combines TRBV10-3 with TRBJ2-1; 13 bases are a match to TRBD2. This CDR3 has 14 amino acids. Germline-derived CDR1 and CDR2 are ENHRY and SYGVKD. The V gene end was trimmed by 4 bases and the J gene end by 8 bases; junction bases not matched to a gene: 2. The CDR3 DNA reads TGTGCCATCAGTGGACTAGCGGGGGGAGATGAGCAGTTCTTC. It codes for CAISGLAGGDEQFF.

The chain carries TRBV29-1 and TRBJ2-5, with TRBD1 matching 9 bases. The CDR3 loop spans 14 amino acids. J gave up 4 bases and V 4 bases, and 7 bases lay outside the gene matches. Germline V gene sequence: CDR1 SQVTM, CDR2 ANQGSEA. CDR3 in DNA: TGCAGCGTTGCTGGGACAGGGATTTTAGAGACCCAGTACTTC. This codes for CSVAGTGILETQYF.

This clone has more than one count but fewer than ten. The chain is built from TRBV7-2 and TRBJ1-4, with 8 bases identical to TRBD1. Germline V gives CDR1 SGHTA, CDR2 FQGNSA. J lost 2 bases, V lost 5 bases, and 1 base had no gene match. The CDR3 runs 14 residues. The DNA of the CDR3 is TGTGCCAGCAGCCCAGGGGGCACTAATGAAAAACTGTTTTTT. Amino acids: CASSPGGTNEKLFF.

This clone was detected a few times. The chain combines TRBV19 with TRBJ2-7, with D possibly matching TRBD2 (6 bases). The V gene's germline CDR1 is LNHDA and CDR2 SQIVND (reference sequence). Trimming took off 5 bases at V and 3 bases at J, with 17 bases between the two ends. CDR3 length: 15 residues. CDR3 nucleotides: TGTGCCAGTAGTCCAGAATGGGGGGACGGCTACGAGCAGTACTTC. It yields the protein CASSPEWGDGYEQYF.

This sequence joins TRBV5-1 and TRBJ2-1; 10 positions agree with TRBD1. The CDR3 totals 14 residues. The germline V gene has CDR1 SGHRS and CDR2 YFSETQ. Unmatched junction bases numbered 3, after V lost 3 bases and J lost 6 bases. The CDR3 DNA follows: TGCGCCAGCAGCTCAGACAGGGGGCTCAATGAGCAGTTCTTC. Translated, it gives CASSSDRGLNEQFF.

V gene TRBV7-2 combines with J gene TRBJ1-6; D not resolved. The V and J ends lost 4 bases and 5 bases respectively, with 6 bases between them. The CDR3 is made up of 13 amino acids. CDR1 SGHTA and CDR2 FQGNSA come from the germline V gene. CDR3 sequence: CASSYGHNSPLHF. The CDR3, as DNA: TGTGCCAGCAGCTACGGACATAATTCACCCCTCCACTTT.

This clone ranks as medium-sized. This chain's CDR3 is CASRRATNEKLFF. The DNA for the CDR3 is TGTGCCAGCAGACGAGCAACTAATGAAAAACTGTTTTTT. The chain uses TRBV11-2 and TRBJ1-4; D gene ambiguous. Trimming cost V 6 bases and J 0 bases, with 5 bases left between them. The CDR3 consists of 13 residues. Germline V gene lookup returns CDR1 SGHAT and CDR2 FQNNGV.

The chain links TRBV6-6 to TRBJ1-1; maybe TRBD1 (5 bases). Germline assignment: CDR1 MNHNY and CDR2 SVGAGI (reference sequence). V lost 2 bases, J lost 1 base, and 8 bases lay in between. The CDR3 covers 14 residues. CDR3 DNA: TGTGCCAGCAGTTACGGGGGGTCGAACACTGAAGCTTTCTTT. The encoded protein is CASSYGGSNTEAFF.

In this sample, this clone turned up a few times. Other nucleotide sequences in the sample specify the same CDR3. The chain carries TRBV11-2 and TRBJ2-3; the D is unclear. The ends were cut back, 2 bases at V and 0 bases at J, with 3 bases in the middle. CDR3 length: 13 residues. The germline gives CDR1 SGHAT, CDR2 FQNNGV. The CDR3 loop is CASSLRSTDTQYF. As DNA, the CDR3 is TGTGCCAGCAGCTTAAGGAGCACAGATACGCAGTATTTT.

In its sample, this clone was seen a few times. The rearrangement joins TRBV30 to TRBJ1-2; 7 bases fit TRBD1. The ends lost 0 bases at V and 3 bases at J; junction bases unmatched: 4. The CDR3 consists of 14 residues. Germline values: CDR1 GTSNPN, CDR2 SVGIG (reference sequence). CDR3 protein: CAWSVRGGYYGYTF. As DNA, the CDR3 is TGTGCCTGGAGTGTACGAGGGGGCTACTATGGCTACACCTTC.

The chain is built from TRBV28 and TRBJ2-7; D might be TRBD2 (6 bases). The germline V and J ends were trimmed by 5 bases and 9 bases, with 23 bases remaining between them. Germline CDR1 and CDR2: MDHEN and SYDVKM. This CDR3 is built from 15 residues. The DNA for the CDR3 is TGTGCCAGCAGTCCAAGGACTATAGAGGGTCTGGGGCAGTACTTC. It specifies CASSPRTIEGLGQYF.

The rearrangement joins TRBV28 to TRBJ2-7; 9 bases are shared with TRBD1. The germline CDR1 and CDR2 sequences are MDHEN and SYDVKM. V lost 10 bases and J lost 0; bases outside the gene matches: 4. CDR3 length: 13 amino acids. CDR3 loop: CATGDRASYEQYF. The CDR3 DNA reads as TGTGCCACCGGGGACAGGGCCTCCTACGAGCAGTACTTC.